Each of the 16 T cell receptor beta chains below was sequenced from the same sample in a study of monozygotic twins with inflammatory bowel disease. After re-calling the 5' RACE reads, TCRdb lists one entry per CDR3 protein, DNA absent. The sample has some 330,000 distinct CDR3 sequences. The material sequenced was blood. The source of these receptors is a human donor with ulcerative colitis or Crohn's disease, or a healthy co-twin of an affected twin (not recorded which).

This chain joins TRBV12-3 or TRBV12-4 and TRBJ2-1; TCRdb gives TRBD2 as the D gene, but with no DNA this cannot be confirmed. The CDR3 is made up of 15 amino acids. The chain's CDR3 is CASSLSTSGANEQFF.

V usage is TRBV5-1 and J usage is TRBJ1-2; checking the TCRdb D call of TRBD1 is not possible without DNA. Germline V CDR1 and CDR2: SGHRS, YFSETQ. CDR3 length: 17 amino acids. The CDR3 sequence: CASSRAGDIGTGYGYTF.

This chain links TRBV7-2 with TRBJ2-5; lacking DNA, the TRBD1 call made by TCRdb goes unchecked. The CDR3 has 15 amino acids. CDR1 is SGHTA and CDR2 is FQGNSA in the germline V gene. CDR3 region: CASSFGGGGGKTQYF.

This chain links TRBV19 with TRBJ1-5. This CDR3 spans 13 amino acids. CDR1 is LNHDA and CDR2 is SQIVND in the germline V gene (reference sequence). CDR3 sequence reads: CASSIGVSQPQHF.

J is TRBJ2-3 and V is TRBV5-1; absent DNA, TCRdb's TRBD2 call cannot be checked. CDR1 is SGHRS, CDR2 YFSETQ, per germline. The CDR3 is made up of 16 amino acids. The CDR3 loop reads CASSSNLAGVGDTQYF.

The genes are TRBV20-1 and TRBJ1-4; TCRdb proposes TRBD1, but this gene call is untestable without DNA. The germline CDR1 and CDR2 sequences are DFQATT and SNEGSKA (reference sequence). CDR3 length: 16 residues. The CDR3 sequence is CSARVPGTKGHEKLFF.

The chain employs TRBV24-1 and TRBJ2-1. From germline, CDR1 is KGHDR and CDR2 SFDVKD. The CDR3 runs 14 residues. The chain's CDR3 is CATSDPRVYNEHFF.

The rearrangement links TRBV5-1 to TRBJ2-1; TCRdb names TRBD1, which stays unverified in the absence of DNA. CDR1 and CDR2 from the germline V gene are SGHRS and YFSETQ. This CDR3 has 13 amino acids. The CDR3 spells CASSKGADDEQFF.

The V and J genes are TRBV6-5 and TRBJ2-1; TCRdb's D gene call, TRBD2, goes unchecked for lack of DNA. CDR3 length: 17 residues. In germline, CDR1 is MNHEY, CDR2 SVGAGI. The CDR3 reads CASSYANPSGGNSQQLF.

This chain joins TRBV4-3 and TRBJ1-4. The CDR3 loop spans 16 amino acids. Germline V gene sequence: CDR1 LGHNA, CDR2 YSLEER. CDR3 protein: CASSQDRWQINEKLFF.

The chain links TRBV19 to TRBJ2-1. Germline V lookup: CDR1 LNHDA, CDR2 SQIVND (reference sequence). CDR3 size: 16 residues. CDR3 loop: CASSDGEKSSYNEQFF. Full variable domain (rest looked up from reference TRBV19 and TRBJ2-1): DGGITQSPKYLFRKEGQNVTLSCEQNLNHDAMYWYRQDPGQGLRLIYYSQIVNDFQKGDIAEGYSVSREKKESFPLTVTSAQKNPTAFYLCASSDGEKSSYNEQFFGPGTRLTVL.

This rearrangement joins TRBV6-5 to TRBJ2-1. The CDR3 has 12 residues. Germline V gene lookup returns CDR1 MNHEY and CDR2 SVGAGI. The CDR3 loop reads CASSLGWNEQFF.

CDR3 sequence: CASSELGDRVAETQYF. The rearrangement uses TRBV9 and TRBJ2-5; without DNA, the TCRdb call of TRBD1 cannot be checked. Germline assignment: CDR1 SGDLS and CDR2 YYNGEE. The CDR3 length is 16 residues.

The rearrangement uses TRBV6-1 and TRBJ1-5; checking the TCRdb D call of TRBD1 is not possible without DNA. CDR1 and CDR2 from the germline V gene are MNHNS and SASEGT. This CDR3 spans 13 amino acids. CDR3 amino acids: CATSRQANQPQHF.

CDR3 amino acids: CASSDLLGGFTGELFF. This sequence joins TRBV5-4 and TRBJ2-2; TCRdb gives TRBD1 as the D gene, but with no DNA this cannot be confirmed. Looked up from germline, CDR1 is SGHNT and CDR2 is YYREEE (reference sequence). CDR3 length equals 16 residues.

The V gene is TRBV12-3 or TRBV12-4, the J gene TRBJ2-7; TCRdb designates TRBD1, a call that cannot be tested without DNA. The CDR3 extends over 15 amino acids. CDR3 sequence: CASSLEGAGSYEQYF.